This note documents a single T cell receptor beta chain sequence. The data were obtained in a study of blood T cell repertoires in COVID-19. The assay was immunoSEQ multiplex PCR, and TCRdb's table has in-frame clones only and misses some. The sample lists some 220,000 clones, around 85% occurring once. The sequencing input was peripheral blood. This clonotype was obtained from a man in his forties or fifties with COVID-19, enrolled during active disease.

CDR3 residues: CASRSSDRGDYEQYF. CDR3 DNA sequence: TGTGCCAGCAGATCATCGGACAGGGGAGACTACGAGCAGTACTTC. The chain is built from TRBV7-9 and TRBJ2-7, with 9 bases aligning to TRBD1. CDR3 length equals 15 residues. CDR1 SEHNR and CDR2 FQNEAQ come from the germline V gene (reference sequence). V lost 6 bases and J lost 3; bases outside the gene matches: 9.